Below, 21 T cell receptor beta chains from the same sample are listed, as sequenced in a study of shared clonotypes between healthy human individuals. Data came from immunoSEQ multiplex PCR; TCRdb stores just in-frame clones and leaves some out. The table lists about 1.5 million clones, 95% to 99% of them singletons. Sequencing was performed on naive CD4+ T cells sorted from blood. The subset was: CD45RA+ positively selected. The origin of the receptors is a man aged 30 to 45 in good health.

As concerns this clone: The same CDR3 arises from other DNA sequences in this sample as well. V and J are TRBV28 and TRBJ2-7, with D perhaps TRBD2 (5 bases). The CDR3 contains 13 residues. Trimming stripped 5 bases from V and 2 bases from J, with 10 bases between. The germline V gene has CDR1 MDHEN and CDR2 SYDVKM. The CDR3 nucleotides read TGTGCCAGCAGTCTTACGGGGACCTACGAGCAGTACTTC. Protein: CASSLTGTYEQYF.

Comment on this clone: This sample also contains other DNA sequences that code for the same CDR3. The V gene is TRBV2, the J gene TRBJ2-1; D assignment may be TRBD1 or TRBD2 (5 bases each). The length of the CDR3 is 15 residues. Germline CDR1 and CDR2: SNHLY and FYNNEI. V lost 6 bases to trimming and J lost 0 bases, with 12 bases between them. CDR3 loop: CASRAGTSSYNEQFF. The CDR3 DNA sequence: TGTGCCAGCAGGGCAGGGACGAGCTCCTACAATGAGCAGTTCTTC.

The rearrangement joins TRBV9 to TRBJ1-1; possible D gene TRBD1, 6 bases. V lost 4 bases and J lost 1, with 26 bases in between. The germline V gene encodes CDR1 SGDLS and CDR2 YYNGEE. CDR3 size: 19 residues. CDR3 in DNA: TGTGCCAGCAGCAAAAGGGGCACAGGGAGCCGAGGGGGGAACACTGAAGCTTTCTTT. Its protein is CASSKRGTGSRGGNTEAFF.

This clone was counted once. The chain couples TRBV5-1 to TRBJ1-2; 7 bases match TRBD1. CDR1 is SGHRS, CDR2 YFSETQ, per germline. The CDR3 is 18 amino acids. Trimming removed 5 bases from V and 4 bases from J; junction bases left unmatched: 20. This CDR3 reads CASSFPGQLFLVPYGYTF. CDR3 coding DNA: TGCGCCAGCAGTTTTCCGGGACAGCTGTTTCTCGTACCCTATGGCTACACCTTC.

This chain joins TRBV5-4 and TRBJ1-2; D is perhaps TRBD1 (6 bases). The CDR3 loop spans 16 amino acids. The germline V gene has CDR1 SGHNT and CDR2 YYREEE (reference sequence). V shed 4 bases and J shed 4 bases, with 20 bases lying between them. The CDR3 sequence: CASSGGVGVTGYGYTF. For the CDR3, the DNA is TGTGCCAGCAGCGGGGGCGTAGGGGTCACCGGCTATGGCTACACCTTC.

CDR3 sequence reads: CASSLGGRSRSYEQYF. Here the CDR3 DNA reads TGCGCCAGCAGCTTGGGTGGCAGGTCGCGTTCCTACGAGCAGTACTTC. The chain couples TRBV5-1 to TRBJ2-7; D gene ambiguous. Looked up from germline, CDR1 is SGHRS and CDR2 is YFSETQ. V lost 0 bases to trimming and J lost 1 base, with 14 bases between them. This CDR3 region has 16 residues. Variable domain in full (rest from reference TRBV5-1 and TRBJ2-7): KAGVTQTPRYLIKTRGQQVTLSCSPISGHRSVSWYQQTPGQGLQFLFEYFSETQRNKGNFPGRFSGRQFSNSRSEMNVSTLELGDSALYLCASSLGGRSRSYEQYFGPGTRLTVT.

This rearrangement joins TRBV5-1 to TRBJ2-5, with a possible D match to TRBD2 (5 bases). This CDR3 has 15 residues. V was shortened by 0 bases and J by 4 bases, with 13 bases between the two germline ends. Germline-derived CDR1 and CDR2 are SGHRS and YFSETQ. The CDR3 nucleotides are TGCGCCAGCAGCTTGGGAGGGTTCGCAGGAGAGACCCAGTACTTC. Its translation: CASSLGGFAGETQYF.

The CDR3: CASSSSGTSTDTQYF. The CDR3 nucleotides read TGTGCCAGCAGCTCTTCCGGGACTAGCACAGATACGCAGTATTTT. This rearrangement joins TRBV11-2 to TRBJ2-3; the D gene is possibly TRBD2 (6 bases). Between the trimmed V and J ends, which lost 4 bases and 0 bases, there was a span of 11 bases. Germline-derived CDR1 and CDR2 are SGHAT and FQNNGV. The CDR3 loop spans 15 amino acids.

The chain carries TRBV9 and TRBJ2-3; 9 bases align to TRBD2. CDR3 length: 16 residues. Germline V CDR1 and CDR2: SGDLS, YYNGEE. J lost 4 bases, V lost 2 bases, and 8 bases had no gene match. CDR3: CASSVGLALYSDTQYF. In nucleotides, the CDR3 is TGTGCCAGCAGCGTCGGACTAGCGTTATATTCAGATACGCAGTATTTT.

The rearrangement uses TRBV14 and TRBJ2-5; a weak D match, TRBD1 (6 bases). V lost 0 bases to trimming and J lost 6 bases, with 11 bases between them. The CDR3 spans 14 residues. CDR1 SGHDN and CDR2 FVKESK come from the germline V gene. Written as DNA, the CDR3 is TGTGCCAGCAGCCAAGAAGTCAGGGGAAAGACCCAGTACTTC. Its translation: CASSQEVRGKTQYF.

The V call is TRBV4-3, the J call TRBJ2-7; 7 bases are shared with TRBD2. Germline V CDR1 and CDR2: LGHNA, YSLEER. The CDR3 covers 16 residues. The trim removed 0 bases at V and 5 bases at J, leaving 10 bases unmatched. CDR3 region: CASSQEPAGREDEQYF. The CDR3 nucleotides read TGCGCCAGCAGCCAAGAACCAGCGGGGAGGGAGGACGAGCAGTACTTC.

The chain recombines TRBV2 with TRBJ2-7; tentative D call: TRBD1 (6 bases). The ends were cut back, 8 bases at V and 3 bases at J, with 17 bases in the middle. This CDR3 is built from 14 residues. Germline lookup yields CDR1 SNHLY and CDR2 FYNNEI. Here the CDR3 DNA reads TGTGCCAGCGTATGGAACAGGGCTAGCTACGAGCAGTACTTC. It encodes CASVWNRASYEQYF.

This chain connects TRBV5-1 to TRBJ2-1; 8 bases agree with TRBD1. The length of the CDR3 is 15 residues. J lost 12 bases, V lost 2 bases, and 13 bases had no gene match. Germline V gives CDR1 SGHRS, CDR2 YFSETQ. The CDR3 loop is CASSLLGQGLTPQFF. The CDR3, as DNA: TGCGCCAGCAGCTTACTTGGACAGGGATTGACGCCGCAGTTCTTC. Full variable domain (outside the CDR3, taken from reference TRBV5-1 and TRBJ2-1): KAGVTQTPRYLIKTRGQQVTLSCSPISGHRSVSWYQQTPGQGLQFLFEYFSETQRNKGNFPGRFSGRQFSNSRSEMNVSTLELGDSALYLCASSLLGQGLTPQFFGPGTRLTVL.

The V and J genes are TRBV5-4 and TRBJ2-3; unclear D gene. The V gene's germline CDR1 is SGHNT and CDR2 YYREEE (reference sequence). V was clipped by 2 bases and J by 2 bases, with 9 bases between them. CDR3 length: 14 residues. The CDR3 loop reads CASSFEQYTDTQYF. CDR3 DNA: TGTGCCAGCAGCTTCGAACAATACACAGATACGCAGTATTTT.

The J gene is TRBJ1-5, the V gene TRBV7-2; 8 bases fit TRBD1. CDR1 and CDR2 from the germline V gene are SGHTA and FQGNSA. J lost 5 bases, V lost 6 bases, and 6 bases had no gene match. The CDR3 spans 14 residues. As DNA, the CDR3 is TGTGCCAGCAGTTTGGACAGGGCCTATCAGCCCCAGCATTTT. Protein product: CASSLDRAYQPQHF.

This chain joins TRBV28 and TRBJ2-7; 7 bases align to TRBD1. CDR3 length: 14 residues. Germline assignment: CDR1 MDHEN and CDR2 SYDVKM. After removal of 2 bases from V and 3 bases from J, the junction contained 4 bases not matched to a gene. CDR3 sequence reads: CASSLARGRYEQYF. CDR3 nucleotide sequence: TGTGCCAGCAGTTTAGCAAGGGGGCGCTACGAGCAGTACTTC.

This clone was counted a single time. The sample holds other DNA sequences that translate to the same CDR3. This chain links TRBV6-4 with TRBJ2-2, with 10 nucleotides matching TRBD2. The trim removed 6 bases at V and 0 bases at J, leaving 4 bases unmatched. The CDR3 is 16 residues long. In germline, CDR1 is MRHNA, CDR2 SNTAGT. CDR3 bases: TGTGCCAGCAGCCGGACTAGCGGAGCGAACACCGGGGAGCTGTTTTTT. Translated, it gives CASSRTSGANTGELFF.

The V gene is TRBV5-1, the J gene TRBJ1-2, with D tentatively TRBD1 (5 bases). CDR1 and CDR2 (germline): SGHRS, YFSETQ. The CDR3 has 14 residues. V lost 1 base and J 3 bases, leaving 10 bases between the germline ends. The CDR3 DNA sequence: TGCGCCAGCAGCTTGACGGGGACCGACTATGGCTACACCTTC. It translates to CASSLTGTDYGYTF.

V is TRBV27 and J is TRBJ2-7; TRBD2 is a possible D gene (6 bases). This CDR3 has 11 residues. Trimming left V 8 bases short and J 5 bases short, with 10 bases between. Germline-derived CDR1 and CDR2 are MNHEY and SMNVEV (reference sequence). The CDR3 protein is CASYRGNEQYF. The CDR3 region has the DNA TGTGCCAGCTATCGCGGGAACGAGCAGTACTTC.

The rearrangement joins TRBV5-1 to TRBJ2-7, with D maybe TRBD2 (5 bases). Germline V gene sequence: CDR1 SGHRS, CDR2 YFSETQ. This CDR3 contains 15 residues. Deletions cut 6 bases from V and 0 bases from J, with 16 bases between. The CDR3 coding sequence is TGCGCCAGCAAAGTGGAGGATGGCAGCTCCTACGAGCAGTACTTC. Protein product: CASKVEDGSSYEQYF.

A remark on this clone: Other DNA variants within this sample encode the same CDR3. The chain links TRBV5-1 to TRBJ2-5, with 13 positions matching TRBD2. The CDR3 loop spans 16 amino acids. V shed 0 bases, J shed 3 bases, and the junction held 2 bases outside the gene matches. The germline V gene encodes CDR1 SGHRS and CDR2 YFSETQ. CDR3 in DNA: TGCGCCAGCAGCTTGGGTGGGACTAGCGGGAAAGAGACCCAGTACTTC. Amino acid sequence: CASSLGGTSGKETQYF.